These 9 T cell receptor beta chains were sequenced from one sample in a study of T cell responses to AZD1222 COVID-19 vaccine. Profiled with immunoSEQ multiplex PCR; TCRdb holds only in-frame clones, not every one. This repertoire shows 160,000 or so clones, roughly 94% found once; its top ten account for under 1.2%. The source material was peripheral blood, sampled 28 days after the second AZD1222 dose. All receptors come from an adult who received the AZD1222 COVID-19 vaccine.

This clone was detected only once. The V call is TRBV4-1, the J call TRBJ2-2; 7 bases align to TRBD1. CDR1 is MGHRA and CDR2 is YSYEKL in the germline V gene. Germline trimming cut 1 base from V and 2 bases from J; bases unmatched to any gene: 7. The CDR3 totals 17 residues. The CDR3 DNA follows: TGCGCCAGCAGCCAAGGTCCAAGGGGGCTTAACACCGGGGAGCTGTTTTTT. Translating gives CASSQGPRGLNTGELFF.

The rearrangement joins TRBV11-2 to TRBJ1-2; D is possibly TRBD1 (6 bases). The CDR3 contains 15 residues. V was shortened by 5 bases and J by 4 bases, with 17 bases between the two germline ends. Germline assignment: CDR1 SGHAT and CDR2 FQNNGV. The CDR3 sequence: CASSRNSDRIYGYTF. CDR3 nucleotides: TGTGCCAGCAGCCGAAATTCTGACAGGATCTATGGCTACACCTTC.

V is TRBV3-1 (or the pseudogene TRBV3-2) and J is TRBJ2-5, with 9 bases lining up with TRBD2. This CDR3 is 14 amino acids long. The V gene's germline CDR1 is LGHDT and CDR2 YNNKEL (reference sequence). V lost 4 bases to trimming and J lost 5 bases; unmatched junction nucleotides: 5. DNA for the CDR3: TGTGCCAGCAGCCGAGCGGGGGGCGGGGAGACCCAGTACTTC. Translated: CASSRAGGGETQYF.

The CDR3 region has the DNA TGCAGCGTGAACATCGTGAGCTCCTACGAGCAGTACTTC. Translation gives CSVNIVSSYEQYF. The chain uses TRBV29-1 and TRBJ2-7, with D unresolved. The CDR3 loop spans 13 amino acids. The germline gives CDR1 SQVTM, CDR2 ANQGSEA. V dropped 6 bases and J dropped 0 bases, with 12 bases sitting between them.

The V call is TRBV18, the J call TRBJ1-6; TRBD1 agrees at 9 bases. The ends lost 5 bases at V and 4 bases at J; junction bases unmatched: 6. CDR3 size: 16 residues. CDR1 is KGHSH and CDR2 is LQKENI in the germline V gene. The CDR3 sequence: CASSAGTGTYNSPLHF. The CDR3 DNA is TGTGCCAGCTCAGCCGGGACAGGGACATATAATTCACCCCTCCACTTT.

Here the CDR3 reads CASSYSASVKQFF. The CDR3 DNA reads as TGTGCCAGCAGTTACTCGGCGTCGGTGAAGCAGTTCTTC. This chain connects TRBV6-5 to TRBJ2-1, with D unclear. Germline V gene sequence: CDR1 MNHEY, CDR2 SVGAGI. Trimming pared 0 bases from V and 11 bases from J, leaving 11 bases between. This CDR3 spans 13 amino acids.

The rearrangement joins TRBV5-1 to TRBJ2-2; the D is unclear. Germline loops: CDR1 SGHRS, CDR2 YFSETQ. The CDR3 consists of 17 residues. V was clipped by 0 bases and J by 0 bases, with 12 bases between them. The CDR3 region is CASSLASRHPNTGELFF. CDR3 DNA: TGCGCCAGCAGCTTGGCAAGTAGACACCCGAACACCGGGGAGCTGTTTTTT.

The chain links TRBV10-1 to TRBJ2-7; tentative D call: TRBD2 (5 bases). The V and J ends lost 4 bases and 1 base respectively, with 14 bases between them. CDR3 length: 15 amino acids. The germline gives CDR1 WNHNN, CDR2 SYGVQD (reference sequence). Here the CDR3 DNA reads TGCGCCAGCAGTGCGTCCCCAAGCGGATCCTACGAGCAGTACTTC. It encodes CASSASPSGSYEQYF.

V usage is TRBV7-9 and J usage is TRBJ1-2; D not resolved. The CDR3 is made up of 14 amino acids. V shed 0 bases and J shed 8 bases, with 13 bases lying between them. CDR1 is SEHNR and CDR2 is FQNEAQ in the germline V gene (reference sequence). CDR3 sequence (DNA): TGTGCCAGCAGCTTAGCCCGACCGAACTCCGGCTACACCTTC. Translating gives CASSLARPNSGYTF.